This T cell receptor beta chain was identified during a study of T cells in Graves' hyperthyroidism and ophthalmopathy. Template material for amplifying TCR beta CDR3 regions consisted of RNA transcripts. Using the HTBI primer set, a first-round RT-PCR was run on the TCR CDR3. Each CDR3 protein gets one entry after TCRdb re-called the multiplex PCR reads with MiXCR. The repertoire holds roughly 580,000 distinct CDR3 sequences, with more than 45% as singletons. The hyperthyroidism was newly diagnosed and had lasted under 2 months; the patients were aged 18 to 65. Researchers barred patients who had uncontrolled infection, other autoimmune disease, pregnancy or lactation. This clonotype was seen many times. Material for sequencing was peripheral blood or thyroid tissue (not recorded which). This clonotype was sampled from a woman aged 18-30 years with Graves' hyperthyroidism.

For the CDR3, the DNA is TGTGCCAGCAAGGTCAGGGGGCGCGTAGAGACCCAGTACTTC. Protein product: CASKVRGRVETQYF. The chain recombines TRBV2 with TRBJ2-5, with 8 bases identical to TRBD1. Trimming took 7 bases from V and 4 from J; bases not matched to a gene: 8. Germline V gene data show CDR1 as SNHLY and CDR2 as FYNNEI. The CDR3 is made up of 14 amino acids.